This T cell receptor beta chain was documented in a study of T cells after yellow fever vaccination. About the study: When fractions had low cell numbers, they were prepared with SMART-Seq v4 Ultra Low Input. General study points: The study noted that FACS-sorted repertoires could contain abundant clonotypes contaminating from the bulk population. Post-booster repertoires again held most primary-vaccination clones (about 96% CD4, roughly 88% CD8). Just a small share of clonotypes turned up in the CD4 compartment as well as the CD8 compartment.

Each CDR3 protein is one row after TCRdb ran MiXCR on the 5' RACE reads. The table includes around 340,000 distinct CDR3 sequences, 7.5% to 9% detected once. This clonotype appeared a few times. What it binds is not known. The germline CDR1 and CDR2 sequences are SQVTM and ANQGSEA. V lost 3 bases to trimming and J lost 2 bases; unmatched junction nucleotides: 8. The CDR3 has 15 amino acids. V usage is TRBV29-1 and J usage is TRBJ2-3, with TRBD1 matching over 7 bases. The source of this sequence is a man younger than 35 who received the YFV17D yellow fever vaccine. The specimen comprised PBMCs, sampled on the day of the first yellow fever vaccination. CDR3 coding DNA: TGCAGCGTTGACCTCGACAGGGAGCCCACAGATACGCAGTATTTT. Encoded protein: CSVDLDREPTDTQYF.